These T cell receptor beta chains were read from a single sample in a study of radiotherapy plus CTLA-4 blockade in lung cancer. Assay: immunoSEQ multiplex PCR; the TCRdb copy retains only in-frame clones and omits some. The profile covers approximately 94,000 clones, with roughly 80% appearing a single time and about 23% taken by the ten largest. This material consisted of peripheral blood, taken from a patient treated with radiotherapy plus ipilimumab. These receptors were obtained from a human donor with non-small cell lung cancer that progressed on radiotherapy plus ipilimumab. The CDR3 runs from the conserved cysteine through the conserved F or W. D genes are given only for firm matches. Clone size is not always given. Where it is, it says once, few, many or a class for expanded clones.

v_gene,d_gene,j_gene,abundance,CDR3aa,CDR3nt
TRBV18,.,TRBJ1-2,.,CASSPNTGPSDGYTF,TGTGCCAGCTCACCAAATACAGGTCCCTCCGATGGCTACACCTTC
TRBV2,TRBD1,TRBJ1-2,once,CASSSRDSYGYTF,TGTGCCAGCAGTTCCCGGGACAGCTATGGCTACACCTTC
TRBV6-5,.,TRBJ1-2,once,CASSYSRFGGLGGYTF,TGTGCCAGCAGTTACTCGAGGTTTGGAGGGCTAGGTGGCTACACCTTC
TRBV19,.,TRBJ1-1,.,CASRFRDGEAFF,TGTGCCAGTAGGTTCCGAGACGGTGAAGCTTTCTTT
TRBV9,.,TRBJ1-3,.,CASSVTGNTGNTIYF,TGTGCCAGCAGCGTTACAGGGAACACTGGAAACACCATATATTTT
TRBV28,TRBD2,TRBJ2-2,.,CASGPGAGRAGELFF,TGTGCCAGCGGCCCAGGAGCGGGACGGGCCGGGGAGCTGTTTTTT
TRBV15,.,TRBJ1-2,once,CATSRIGGEVGYTF,TGTGCCACCAGCAGAATTGGAGGGGAAGTAGGCTACACCTTC
TRBV30,.,TRBJ2-1,.,CAWSRGGVSYNEQFF,TGTGCCTGGAGTCGAGGGGGGGTCTCCTACAATGAGCAGTTCTTC
TRBV6-1,.,TRBJ1-4,.,CASSQTGLPNEKLFF,TGTGCCAGCAGTCAAACGGGCCTCCCGAATGAAAAACTGTTTTTT
TRBV6-4,TRBD1,TRBJ2-3,few,CASSGDSNTDTQYF,TGTGCCAGCAGTGGGGACAGCAACACAGATACGCAGTATTTT